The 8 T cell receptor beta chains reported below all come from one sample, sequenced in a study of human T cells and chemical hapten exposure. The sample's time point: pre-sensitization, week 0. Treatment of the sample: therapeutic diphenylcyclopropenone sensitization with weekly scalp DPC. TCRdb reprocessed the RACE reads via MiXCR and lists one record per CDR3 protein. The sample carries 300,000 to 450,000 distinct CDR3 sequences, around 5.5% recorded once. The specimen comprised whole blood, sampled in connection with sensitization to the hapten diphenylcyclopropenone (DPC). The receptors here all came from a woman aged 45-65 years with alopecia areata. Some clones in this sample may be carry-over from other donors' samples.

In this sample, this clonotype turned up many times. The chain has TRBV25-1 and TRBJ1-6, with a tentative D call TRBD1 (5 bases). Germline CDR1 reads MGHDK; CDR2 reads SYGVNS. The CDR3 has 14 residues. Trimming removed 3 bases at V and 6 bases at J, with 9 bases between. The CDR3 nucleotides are TGTGCCAGCAGTGAGGGGGGGGGTAATTCACCCCTCCACTTT. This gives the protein CASSEGGGNSPLHF.

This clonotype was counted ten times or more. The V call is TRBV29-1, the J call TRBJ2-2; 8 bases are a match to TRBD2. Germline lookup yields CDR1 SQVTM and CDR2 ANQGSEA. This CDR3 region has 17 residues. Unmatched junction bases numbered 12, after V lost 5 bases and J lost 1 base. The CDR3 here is CSVQGSGSLWNTGELFF. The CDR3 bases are TGCAGCGTTCAAGGGAGCGGGAGTCTTTGGAACACCGGGGAGCTGTTTTTT.

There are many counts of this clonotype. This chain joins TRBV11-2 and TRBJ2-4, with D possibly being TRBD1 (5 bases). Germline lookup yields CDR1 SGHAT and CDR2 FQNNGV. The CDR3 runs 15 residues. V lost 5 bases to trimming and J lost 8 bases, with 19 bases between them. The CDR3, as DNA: TGTGCCAGCAGCCTAGGGCCGCAGGTCAGGGACATTCAGTACTTC. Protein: CASSLGPQVRDIQYF.

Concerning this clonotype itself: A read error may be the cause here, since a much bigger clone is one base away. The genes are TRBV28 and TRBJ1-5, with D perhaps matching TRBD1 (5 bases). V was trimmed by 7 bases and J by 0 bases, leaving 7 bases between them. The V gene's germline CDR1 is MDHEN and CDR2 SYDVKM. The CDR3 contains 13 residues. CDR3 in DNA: TGTGCCAGCACCGACAGTAGCAATCAGCCCCAGCATTTT. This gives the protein CASTDSSNQPQHF.

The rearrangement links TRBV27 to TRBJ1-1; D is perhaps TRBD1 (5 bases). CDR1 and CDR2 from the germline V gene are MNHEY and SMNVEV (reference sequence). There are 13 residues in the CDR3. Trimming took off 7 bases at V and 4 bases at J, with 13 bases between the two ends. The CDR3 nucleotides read TGTGCCAGCAAAAGGGGATCTTTCACTGAAGCTTTCTTT. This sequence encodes CASKRGSFTEAFF.

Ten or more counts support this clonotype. This CDR3 is CASSEGEWTTYEQYF. In nucleotides, the CDR3 is TGTGCCAGCAGTGAAGGAGAGTGGACCACTTACGAGCAGTACTTC. The V call is TRBV6-1, the J call TRBJ2-7; D unresolved. The V end was cut by 1 base, the J end by 4 bases, with 14 bases between. CDR3 length equals 15 residues. CDR1 is MNHNS and CDR2 is SASEGT in the germline V gene.

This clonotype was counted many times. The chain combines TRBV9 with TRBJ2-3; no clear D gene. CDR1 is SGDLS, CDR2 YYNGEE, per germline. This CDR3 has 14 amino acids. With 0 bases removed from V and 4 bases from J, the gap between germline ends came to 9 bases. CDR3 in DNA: TGTGCCAGCAGCGTAGATCCTTTCCCAGATACGCAGTATTTT. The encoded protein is CASSVDPFPDTQYF.

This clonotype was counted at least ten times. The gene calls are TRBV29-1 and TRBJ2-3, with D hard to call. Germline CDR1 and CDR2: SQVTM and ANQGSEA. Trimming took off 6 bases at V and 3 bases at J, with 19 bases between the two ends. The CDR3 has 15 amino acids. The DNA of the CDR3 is TGCAGCGTGCGCTTAAAGGGTCCCCGGACAGATACGCAGTATTTT. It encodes CSVRLKGPRTDTQYF.